This record covers a single TCR beta chain. Its antigen is as yet unknown. Treatment described: about 20 received Ad26.COV2.S at low or high dose, single or two shots; a few received placebo; per-sample allocation not given. The samples date from day 63 after the first vaccine or placebo injection. An Ad26 vector was used to express Wuhan-strain SARS-CoV-2 spike as the vaccine. Clones were read by immunoSEQ multiplex PCR, and TCRdb kept only the in-frame ones, dropping some. Of fewer than 400,000 clones listed, over 80% are singletons. Germline V gene sequence: CDR1 SGHVS, CDR2 FNYEAQ. Losses at the gene ends were 3 bases for V and 7 bases for J; bases not matched to a gene: 17. The CDR3 runs to 18 residues. This specimen belongs to a study of Ad26.COV2.S vaccination and SARS-CoV-2 variants. Study overall: In the study, Ad26.COV2.S was injected intramuscularly once, or twice 56 days apart. Study findings and constraints: Estimates derived from TCR breadth and depth analyses may have underestimated total T cell responses.

This chain connects TRBV7-6 to TRBJ2-1, with 8 bases lining up with TRBD2. This receptor was obtained from a person aged 18-65 years who received the Ad26.COV2.S COVID-19 vaccine or a placebo. The sample here was peripheral blood, taken in a trial of Ad26.COV2.S vaccine versus placebo. The CDR3 region has the DNA TGTGCCAGCAGCTTGGGCGGGACTAGGTCAGGCCGGATGAATGAGCAGTTCTTC. It encodes CASSLGGTRSGRMNEQFF.